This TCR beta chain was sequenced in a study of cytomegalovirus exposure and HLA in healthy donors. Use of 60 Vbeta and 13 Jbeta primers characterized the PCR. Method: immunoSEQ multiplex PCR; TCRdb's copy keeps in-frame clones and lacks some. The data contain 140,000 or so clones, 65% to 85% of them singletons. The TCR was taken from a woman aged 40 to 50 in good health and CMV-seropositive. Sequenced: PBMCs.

DNA for the CDR3: TGCGCCAGCAGCTTTAGGACTAGCGGGATCACAGATACGCAGTATTTT. Residues: CASSFRTSGITDTQYF. The V and J genes are TRBV5-1 and TRBJ2-3, with 12 nucleotides matching TRBD2. This CDR3 contains 16 residues. Germline CDR1 is SGHRS and CDR2 is YFSETQ. With 2 bases clipped from V and 2 bases from J, the junction kept 3 bases outside the gene matches.